A few counts support the clone carrying this TCR beta chain. Its matching antigen is unknown. These data originate in a study of T cell repertoires in cytomegalovirus infection. Study summary: Public signatures in TCR beta pointed to CMV infection and matching HLA type.

Study results and limitations: People with CMV and the relevant HLA were identified by cumulative public TCR beta family frequency. The ex vivo response showed dominance by HLA-C-restricted CMV-specific TCR beta clonotypes.

TCRdb ran MiXCR on the reads and lists one entry per CDR3 protein. This table holds roughly 760,000 distinct CDR3 sequences, about 40% found once. This CDR3 has 14 residues. The trim removed 7 bases at V and 0 bases at J, leaving 6 bases unmatched. Germline CDR1 MDHEN, CDR2 SYDVKM. The clonotype comes from a human donor in good health (CMV status not recorded). Some clones in this sample may be carry-over from other donors' samples. V is TRBV28 and J is TRBJ2-7, with 7 bases fitting TRBD2. The sample comprised PBMCs. The CDR3 DNA reads TGTGCCAGCACCTCCGGGACTAACTCCTACGAGCAGTACTTC. It codes for CASTSGTNSYEQYF.